Below, one T cell receptor (beta chain) is given with its context. RNA totalling roughly 0.45 to 1 ug underwent reverse transcription with random hexamers. TCRdb redid the calling of the immunoSEQ multiplex PCR reads with MiXCR, one entry per CDR3 protein. The data hold 170,000 or so distinct CDR3 sequences, with roughly 92% observed a single time. V gave up 3 bases and J gave up 6 bases, with 15 bases separating them. CDR3 size: 15 residues. The data are from a study of CD8 T cells in Susac syndrome. This chain links TRBV12-3 or TRBV12-4 with TRBJ2-1, with D possibly matching TRBD1 (6 bases). This receptor was obtained from a human donor with multiple sclerosis. Sequenced material: CD4+ T cells from PBMCs. The CDR3 here is CASSLGALQANEQFF. CDR3 coding DNA: TGTGCCAGCAGTTTGGGGGCCCTCCAGGCCAATGAGCAGTTCTTC.